This TCR beta chain derives from a study of cytomegalovirus exposure and HLA in healthy donors. Whole-study context: Early released data comprised 75 million to 100 million unique TCRs from HLA-typed donors. Study outcomes and limitations: The analysis excluded some indistinguishable V segments, including TRBV6-2 and TRBV6-3. Generally TCR sequences proved uncommon, though certain public TCRs appeared in numerous donors. HLA-A and HLA-B allele assignments for most subjects were reportedly predicted accurately using TCR beta sequences.

Comment on this clone: What it binds is not known.

Vbeta (60) and Jbeta (13) primers were used in the PCR. Clones were sequenced by immunoSEQ multiplex PCR, and TCRdb holds only the in-frame ones, with some missing. The sample carries 130,000 or so clones, roughly 78% recorded once. The germline V gene has CDR1 SGHNT and CDR2 YYREEE (reference sequence). This CDR3 spans 14 amino acids. V shed 4 bases, J shed 8 bases, and the junction held 8 bases outside the gene matches. This TCR came from a man in his thirties or forties in good health and CMV-seronegative. The J gene is TRBJ2-1, the V gene TRBV5-4; TRBD1 agrees at 8 bases. The sample comprised PBMCs. The CDR3 loop is CASSPTGGKDEQFF. DNA for the CDR3: TGTGCCAGCAGCCCCACAGGGGGGAAGGATGAGCAGTTCTTC.